The clone carrying this T cell receptor (beta chain) was detected many times. This entry comes from a study of T-cell reconstitution after alpha-beta-depleted transplantation in children. Preparing the TCRbeta library involved the use of unique molecular identifiers. MiXCR, applied by TCRdb to the PCR reads, yields one record per CDR3 protein. The table lists around 500,000 distinct CDR3 sequences, about 21% of them singletons. This specimen was PBMCs, mostly from graft donor cells, taken 360 days after TCRalphabeta/CD19-depleted stem cell transplant. This TCR derives from a boy younger than two who had a stem cell transplant for acute myeloid leukemia, so the T cells may come from the graft donor.

The CDR3 loop reads CASSEGLAGMVRYNEQFF. For the CDR3, the DNA is TGCGCCAGCAGCGAGGGACTAGCGGGGATGGTAAGATACAATGAGCAGTTCTTC. The chain employs TRBV5-1 and TRBJ2-1; 13 bases fit TRBD2. Germline V gene lookup returns CDR1 SGHRS and CDR2 YFSETQ. With V trimmed by 4 bases and J by 4 bases, 11 bases remained unmatched. The length of the CDR3 is 18 residues.